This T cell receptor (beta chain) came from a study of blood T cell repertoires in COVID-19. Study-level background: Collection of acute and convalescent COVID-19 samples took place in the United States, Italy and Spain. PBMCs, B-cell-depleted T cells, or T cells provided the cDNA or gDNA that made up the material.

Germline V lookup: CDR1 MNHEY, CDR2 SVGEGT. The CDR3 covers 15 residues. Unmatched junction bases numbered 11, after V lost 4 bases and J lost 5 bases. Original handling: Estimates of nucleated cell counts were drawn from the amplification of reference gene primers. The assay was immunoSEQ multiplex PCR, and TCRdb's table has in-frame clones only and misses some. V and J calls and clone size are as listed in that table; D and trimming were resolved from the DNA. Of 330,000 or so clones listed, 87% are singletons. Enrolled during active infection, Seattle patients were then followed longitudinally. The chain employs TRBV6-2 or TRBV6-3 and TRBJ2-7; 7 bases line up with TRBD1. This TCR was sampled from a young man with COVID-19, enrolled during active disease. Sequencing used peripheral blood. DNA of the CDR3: TGTGCCAGCAGTTCCAAACAGGGGCCCTGGGACGAGCAGTACTTC. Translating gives CASSSKQGPWDEQYF.